The next 5 T cell receptor beta chains were all read from a single sample in a study of T cell changes during pregnancy in multiple sclerosis. Sequenced by immunoSEQ multiplex PCR; TCRdb stores in-frame clones only, minus some. This sample has 65,000 to 70,000 clones, with about nine tenths found just once. Specimen: peripheral blood, collected in the first trimester of pregnancy. The receptors shown here come from a female donor with multiple sclerosis, enrolled in a pregnancy study.

The CDR3 region has the DNA TGTGCCAGCACGCCAACTAGCGGGAGCATCCCCGAGCAGTACTTC. Its protein product is CASTPTSGSIPEQYF. This chain links TRBV6-1 with TRBJ2-7; 11 bases are a match to TRBD2. V gave up 7 bases and J gave up 6 bases; unmatched junction bases: 11. The germline CDR1 and CDR2 sequences are MNHNS and SASEGT. The CDR3 sequence is 15 residues long.

The chain employs TRBV29-1 and TRBJ2-6; unclear D gene. The CDR3 length is 16 residues. The germline gives CDR1 SQVTM, CDR2 ANQGSEA. The V and J ends lost 6 bases and 0 bases respectively, with 15 bases between them. CDR3 sequence (DNA): TGCAGCGTCGGTGGAGCCGAGAGCTCTGGGGCCAACGTCCTGACTTTC. Translated, it gives CSVGGAESSGANVLTF.

The chain couples TRBV5-1 to TRBJ1-2; 8 nucleotides agree with TRBD1. Trimming removed 3 bases from V and 6 bases from J; junction bases left unmatched: 16. Germline values: CDR1 SGHRS, CDR2 YFSETQ. The CDR3 consists of 17 residues. The CDR3 nucleotides read TGCGCCAGCAGCTCGACATTACCGGACAGGGTCGACGATGGCTACACCTTC. This gives the protein CASSSTLPDRVDDGYTF.

The chain links TRBV7-2 to TRBJ2-2; D might be TRBD2 (5 bases). This CDR3 has 15 residues. Germline-derived CDR1 and CDR2 are SGHTA and FQGNSA. Between the trimmed V and J ends, which lost 0 bases and 4 bases, there was a span of 9 bases. DNA for the CDR3: TGTGCCAGCAGCTTAGCCAGCGGACCCACCGGGGAGCTGTTTTTT. The encoded protein is CASSLASGPTGELFF.

This clone was picked up one time. V and J are TRBV29-1 and TRBJ2-3; TRBD2 matches 7 bases. The CDR3 is 13 residues long. V lost 4 bases to trimming and J lost 2 bases; unmatched junction nucleotides: 3. Germline assignment: CDR1 SQVTM and CDR2 ANQGSEA. Written as DNA, the CDR3 is TGCAGCGTTGGGCGGGGGAACACAGATACGCAGTATTTT. It specifies CSVGRGNTDTQYF.